This T cell receptor (beta chain) derives from a study of human T cells and chemical hapten exposure. Each CDR3 protein is one row after TCRdb ran MiXCR on the RACE reads. The top ten clones hold 2% to 3% of a sample with under 100,000 distinct CDR3 sequences, about 9% of them seen once. Trimming stripped 6 bases from V and 1 base from J, with 16 bases between. Germline V CDR1 and CDR2: LNHDA, SQIVND (reference sequence). The CDR3 spans 15 residues. Time point indicated: pre-sensitization, week 0. Treatment indicated: therapeutic diphenylcyclopropenone sensitization with weekly scalp DPC. V and J are TRBV19 and TRBJ2-7, with D possibly being TRBD1 (6 bases). Here the sequenced sample was whole blood, taken in connection with sensitization to the hapten diphenylcyclopropenone (DPC). This clonotype originated in a middle-aged man with alopecia areata. Some clones in this sample may be carry-over from other donors' samples. CDR3 sequence reads: CASSLIRDISYEQYF. CDR3 DNA: TGTGCCAGTAGCTTAATCCGGGACATATCCTACGAGCAGTACTTC.